This section outlines one T cell receptor beta chain sequence together with its context. This CDR3 spans 16 amino acids. The V gene end was trimmed by 3 bases and the J gene end by 4 bases; junction bases not matched to a gene: 7. Germline V lookup: CDR1 MDHEN, CDR2 SYDVKM. Data came from immunoSEQ multiplex PCR; TCRdb stores just in-frame clones and leaves some out. The data show nearly 300,000 clones, approximately 88% seen once. This sample stems from a study of blood T cell repertoires in COVID-19. As for the study in general: T cells, B-cell-depleted T cells, or PBMCs provided the cDNA or gDNA that served as material.

Material: peripheral blood. This rearrangement joins TRBV28 to TRBJ1-3, with 9 bases that match TRBD1. The TCR was taken from a young woman who had recovered from COVID-19. Here the CDR3 reads CASSFFGDRVGNTIYF. The DNA for the CDR3 is TGTGCCAGCAGTTTCTTCGGGGACAGGGTGGGAAACACCATATATTTT.